This T cell receptor beta chain was profiled in a study of blood T cell repertoires in COVID-19. Study summary: Samples came from the United States, Italy and Spain, spanning acute and convalescent COVID-19. PBMCs, B-cell-depleted T cells, or T cells were the source of the cDNA or gDNA that made up the material.

CDR1 ENHRY and CDR2 SYGVKD come from the germline V gene. The length of the CDR3 is 14 residues. The J segment lost 6 bases and the V segment lost 11 bases, leaving 11 bases of the junction unmatched. Original analysis: The assay estimated nucleated cells by amplifying reference gene primers. Assay: immunoSEQ multiplex PCR; the TCRdb copy retains only in-frame clones and omits some. V and J calls and clone size are given by that table; D and trimming were obtained from the DNA. The sample comprises about 200,000 clones, 65% to 85% of which are singletons, and roughly 7.9% rests with the top ten. V gene TRBV10-3 combines with J gene TRBJ2-1, with 9 positions matching TRBD1. The sequence was collected from a woman aged 80 or over with acute or convalescent COVID-19. Sequences were obtained from peripheral blood. CDR3 nucleotide sequence: TGTGCCTCCCGGGGACAGGGCGAGGGCAATGAGCAGTTCTTC. It codes for CASRGQGEGNEQFF.